Detailed here is one T cell receptor beta chain. Its cognate antigen is unknown. It was with 60 Vbeta and 13 Jbeta primers that the PCR ran. TCRdb keeps only in-frame clones here, not all; method: immunoSEQ multiplex PCR. The sample lists more than 85,000 clones, roughly 80% occurring once. These data come from a study of cytomegalovirus exposure and HLA in healthy donors. Study conclusions and caveats: For presence/absence analyses, sequencing depth was assumed to be roughly uniform across donors. Immune exposure information comprised only CMV serostatus. A later analysis reportedly found that, within productive TCRs, an Asian-associated ancestry cluster had fewer N-insertions than the mean observed across the approximately 690 donors. Among the sequence variants, a highly shared cluster was likely an artifact of sequencing.

With 6 bases removed from V and 2 bases from J, the gap between germline ends came to 11 bases. This CDR3 contains 13 residues. The germline CDR1 and CDR2 sequences are SNHLY and FYNNEI. This sequence was found in a man in his thirties or forties in good health and CMV-seropositive. The specimen sequenced was PBMCs. The gene calls are TRBV2 and TRBJ2-7; D ambiguous. This chain's CDR3 is CASSPPVTYEQYF. The CDR3 DNA is TGTGCCAGCAGCCCCCCAGTTACCTACGAGCAGTACTTC.